This TCR delta chain is from a study of gamma-delta chains in newborns, infants, children. Study background: Innate gammadelta T cells reportedly expand polyclonally right after birth, driven by microbial exposure, per the title.

TCRdb re-analyzed the reads via CATT. The sample contains approximately 4,300 delta-chain clones, approximately 15% of which appear only once. V was shortened by 5 bases and J by 5 bases, with 17 bases between the two germline ends. CDR1 is GEAIGNYY, CDR2 EKD, per germline. The CDR3 sequence is 14 residues long. On this clone: This likely came from a read error, as a far larger clone is one base away. The sample holds other DNA sequences that translate to the same CDR3.

Specimen: blood. The receptor comes from a child who was a newborn, infant or young child, either healthy, febrile or measles-vaccinated (not recorded which). The chain links TRDV2 to TRDJ1; D perhaps matches TRDD3 (5 bases). The CDR3 protein is CACVPLVGSDKLIF. The CDR3 DNA follows: TGTGCCTGTGTCCCCTTGGTGGGGTCTGATAAACTCATCTTT.